The T cell receptor beta chain under discussion was sequenced for a study of T cell repertoires in cytomegalovirus infection. Overall study: CMV epitopes that were recently identified and HLA-C-restricted were used alongside well-studied HLA-B-restricted ones. Public signatures in TCR beta pointed to CMV infection and matching HLA type. Whole-study results and caveats: Adding up the frequency of public TCR beta families identified people who carried CMV plus the relevant HLA. Dominant in the ex vivo response were TCR beta clonotypes restricted by HLA-C and specific for CMV.

TCRdb re-derived calls from the reads in MiXCR, one entry per CDR3 protein. The sample carries some 480,000 distinct CDR3 sequences, about 33% recorded once. A remark on this clonotype: Its antigen is unidentified.

The germline CDR1 and CDR2 sequences are MNHGY and SAAAGT. Trimming removed 8 bases at V and 10 bases at J, with 12 bases between. This CDR3 has 11 amino acids. The gene calls are TRBV6-8 and TRBJ2-4; D may correspond to TRBD1 or TRBD2 (6 bases each). Sequencing used cultured PBMCs, obtained from culture after CMV antigen stimulation. The source is a human donor in good health (CMV status not recorded). Some clones in this sample may be carry-over from other donors' samples. CDR3 loop: CASYLGGIQYF. The CDR3 DNA reads as TGTGCCAGCTATCTAGGGGGGATTCAGTACTTC.